Shown below are 5 T cell receptor beta chains from a single sample sequenced in a study of tumor-infiltrating lymphocytes in primary liver carcinoma. Unsorted whole blood supplied the RNA, and germline DNA was extracted too. TCR beta cDNA was made from 400 to 500 ng total RNA with a constant-region primer. ARM-PCR, slightly modified, supplied the TCR beta libraries through three nested multiplex PCR rounds. The first two PCR rounds used TRBV1-TRBV30 primers with a Cbeta primer, 10 cycles each. Via MiXCR, TCRdb re-called the multiplex PCR reads, giving one row per CDR3 protein. The sample lists 300,000 to 400,000 distinct CDR3 sequences; around 60% were seen once. The source material was peripheral blood. The receptors were gathered from a man aged 40-49 years with primary liver carcinoma and hepatitis B virus infection.

This clonotype was recorded many times. CDR3 in amino acids: CASSYEMAGATGELFF. CDR3 DNA: TGTGCCAGCAGTTACGAAATGGCGGGAGCCACCGGGGAGCTGTTTTTT. The chain uses TRBV6-5 and TRBJ2-2; 7 bases are a match to TRBD2. The CDR3 has 16 residues. Unmatched junction bases numbered 7, after V lost 2 bases and J lost 4 bases. In germline, CDR1 is MNHEY, CDR2 SVGAGI.

This clonotype occurred a few times. V and J are TRBV5-1 and TRBJ2-7; perhaps TRBD2 as D (7 bases). V was trimmed by 2 bases and J by 7 bases, leaving 22 bases between them. The CDR3 sequence is 16 residues long. CDR1 and CDR2 from the germline V gene are SGHRS and YFSETQ. CDR3 amino acids: CASSFPSEAGAREQYF. The CDR3 DNA reads TGCGCCAGCAGCTTCCCGTCGGAGGCGGGGGCGAGGGAGCAGTACTTC.

On this clonotype: Germline is not matched at one junction end, which may reflect a read error. This chain uses TRBV6-5 with TRBJ1-4; 8 bases agree with TRBD1. This CDR3 is 15 amino acids long. Germline assignment: CDR1 MNHEY and CDR2 SVGAGI. CDR3 coding DNA: TGTGTCAGCAGAAAAACGACAGGGGTGGATGAAAAACTGTTTTTT. It specifies CVSRKTTGVDEKLFF.

Many counts were recorded for this clonotype. The gene calls are TRBV6-1 and TRBJ2-7; 8 nucleotides agree with TRBD1. From germline, CDR1 is MNHNS and CDR2 SASEGT. The CDR3 contains 13 residues. V was pared by 6 bases and J by 1 base, with 2 bases of the junction left unmatched. The DNA for the CDR3 is TGTGCCAGCAGGGACAGGGAGTCCTACGAGCAGTACTTC. Protein product: CASRDRESYEQYF.

DNA of the CDR3: TGTGCCAGCAGCCAATACACCGGGGGCAGCTCCTACAATGAGCAGTTCTTC. This codes for CASSQYTGGSSYNEQFF. The J gene is TRBJ2-1, the V gene TRBV14, with D perhaps TRBD1 or TRBD2 (6 bases each). The CDR3 covers 17 residues. CDR1 SGHDN and CDR2 FVKESK come from the germline V gene. Deletions cut 2 bases from V and 0 bases from J, with 14 bases between.